Listed below are T cell receptor beta chains from one sample, sequenced in a study of T-cell reconstitution after alpha-beta-depleted transplantation in children. Using its own MiXCR run on the PCR reads, TCRdb lists one record per CDR3 protein. Here the sample spans 580,000 or so distinct CDR3 sequences, 20% to 25% being singletons. The specimen comprised PBMCs, mostly from graft donor cells, sampled 360 days after TCRalphabeta/CD19-depleted stem cell transplant. All receptors derive from a boy younger than two who had a stem cell transplant for acute myeloid leukemia, so the T cells may come from the graft donor. CDR3s leave out the opening cysteine and the closing phenylalanine or tryptophan.

v_call,cdr3_aa
TRBV29-1,SDGGGEQF
TRBV28,ASTMDRGSYNSPLH
TRBV4-3,ASSQRDSNEQF
TRBV7-9,ASSTSHRGQGTDTQY
TRBV9,ASSVGDSPDYEQY
TRBV12-3/TRBV12-4,ASSLDRDRGSYEQY
TRBV20-1,SASNRGTEAF
TRBV4-3,ASSQEPGMTYEQY
TRBV20-1,SAAGLTSTDTQY
TRBV20-1,SVPGRGQETQY
TRBV6-5,ASSYSIKNTEAF
TRBV12-3/TRBV12-4,ASSPGTFETEAF
TRBV5-1,ASSWEIVPGQGETQY
TRBV20-1,SARELINQPQH
TRBV9,ASSLGTSASDEQF
TRBV12-3/TRBV12-4,ASRGGHMNTEAF
TRBV20-1,SASLAGVRETQY
TRBV7-8,ASSLGTVTYEQY
TRBV20-1,SALWAGGYT
TRBV6-5,ASSYSTRSGGGETQY
TRBV7-2,ASSLRTVNLGSPLH
TRBV5-1,ASSYTSGVSYNEQF
TRBV7-6,ASTLNRGKTGELF
TRBV5-1,ASSRGQGIDTQY
TRBV12-3/TRBV12-4,ASRARTLAKNIQY
TRBV9,ASSVVHRGSEPQH
TRBV21-1,ASSRRGDSRSEETQY
TRBV11-3,ASSGGPTYNEQF
TRBV20-1,SAQVGSSYEQY
TRBV29-1,SVDTVLYGYT
TRBV20-1,SAPPTSSGPQETQY
TRBV6-5,ASSYSKYQETQY
TRBV6-5,ASYSWNEQF
TRBV7-6,ASSSREGETQY
TRBV5-6,ASSITPVSEQF
TRBV7-8,ASSLRPLAAKEGETQY
TRBV29-1,SVAGSPNTDTQY
TRBV12-3/TRBV12-4,ASSLVPFQETQY
TRBV6-5,ASSSWMVPPRTDTQY
TRBV20-1,SARAPGGRNTEAF
TRBV7-9,ASAPSTNEKLF
TRBV5-6,ASSPGGRDHQPQH
TRBV6-1,ASRGTGTGSEKLF
TRBV12-3/TRBV12-4,ASSFVGGTNTEAF
TRBV29-1,SVKTLAFQQQY
TRBV3-1,ASSRTGIWGETQY
TRBV29-1,SVGQGGTEAF
TRBV24-1,ATSDLTGQLRGQETQY
TRBV10-2,ASRGIAGVRETQY
TRBV20-1,SARDRTSKREQF